A selection of T cell receptor beta chains follows, all from one sample in a study of brain T cells in children with intractable seizures. Clones were read by immunoSEQ multiplex PCR, and TCRdb kept only the in-frame ones, dropping some. This sample has 110,000 or so clones, with 85% to 95% found just once. This specimen was peripheral blood, taken at surgery. Receptor source: a boy under two years old with hemimegalencephaly and intractable seizures. CDR3s include the opening cysteine and the closing phenylalanine or tryptophan. Each record gives: V gene, D gene, J gene, clone size, CDR3 protein, CDR3 DNA. The D gene is left open where the match is weak. Not every row has a clone size; where given, it reads once, few, many or a size class.

v_gene: TRBV6-5; d_gene: TRBD2; j_gene: TRBJ2-7; abundance: once; CDR3aa: CASSYGLAGGPGEQYF; CDR3nt: TGTGCCAGCAGTTACGGACTAGCGGGAGGGCCGGGGGAGCAGTACTTC
v_gene: TRBV30; d_gene: NA; j_gene: TRBJ1-2; abundance: NA; CDR3aa: CAWSHRVQRGYTF; CDR3nt: TGTGCCTGGAGTCACAGGGTTCAGAGAGGCTACACCTTC
v_gene: TRBV15; d_gene: TRBD2; j_gene: TRBJ2-5; abundance: NA; CDR3aa: CATSRAGGGRAWETQYF; CDR3nt: TGTGCCACCAGCAGAGCTGGGGGCGGGAGGGCCTGGGAGACCCAGTACTTC
v_gene: TRBV18; d_gene: NA; j_gene: TRBJ1-1; abundance: NA; CDR3aa: CASSQGGRTEAFF; CDR3nt: TGTGCCAGCTCACAGGGGGGGCGCACTGAAGCTTTCTTT
v_gene: TRBV4-1; d_gene: TRBD2; j_gene: TRBJ2-7; abundance: NA; CDR3aa: CASSPLAGGPHEQYF; CDR3nt: TGCGCCAGCAGCCCCTTAGCGGGAGGGCCCCACGAGCAGTACTTC
v_gene: TRBV10-3; d_gene: TRBD2; j_gene: TRBJ2-3; abundance: NA; CDR3aa: CASAQREGDTQYF; CDR3nt: TGTGCCAGCGCCCAGCGGGAGGGAGATACGCAGTATTTT
v_gene: TRBV19; d_gene: NA; j_gene: TRBJ1-6; abundance: NA; CDR3aa: CASKGYNSPLHF; CDR3nt: TGTGCCAGTAAAGGCTATAATTCACCCCTCCACTTT
v_gene: TRBV6-4; d_gene: NA; j_gene: TRBJ2-1; abundance: NA; CDR3aa: CASRPLASYNEQFF; CDR3nt: TGTGCCAGCAGGCCCCTAGCGAGCTACAATGAGCAGTTCTTC
v_gene: TRBV24-1; d_gene: TRBD2; j_gene: TRBJ2-1; abundance: NA; CDR3aa: CATSDLLGRTSGRVLYNEQFF; CDR3nt: TGTGCCACCAGTGATTTGCTGGGGCGGACTAGCGGGAGGGTGTTGTACAATGAGCAGTTCTTC
v_gene: TRBV24-1; d_gene: NA; j_gene: TRBJ2-2; abundance: NA; CDR3aa: CATSDRTSSTNTGELFF; CDR3nt: TGTGCCACCAGTGACCGCACTAGCTCCACGAACACCGGGGAGCTGTTTTTT
v_gene: TRBV7-9; d_gene: NA; j_gene: TRBJ1-6; abundance: NA; CDR3aa: CASSPDTRYNSPLHF; CDR3nt: TGTGCCAGCAGCCCCGATACGAGGTATAATTCACCCCTCCACTTT
v_gene: TRBV6-5; d_gene: TRBD1; j_gene: TRBJ2-5; abundance: NA; CDR3aa: CASIPQTGWETQYF; CDR3nt: TGTGCCAGCATCCCACAGACAGGGTGGGAGACCCAGTACTTC
v_gene: TRBV21-1; d_gene: NA; j_gene: TRBJ2-7; abundance: NA; CDR3aa: CASSKESITGQTRSYEQYF; CDR3nt: TGTGCCAGCAGCAAAGAAAGTATTACAGGGCAGACTAGATCCTACGAGCAGTACTTC
v_gene: TRBV11-2; d_gene: NA; j_gene: TRBJ2-7; abundance: NA; CDR3aa: CASSSNSYEQYF; CDR3nt: TGTGCCAGCAGCTCCAATAGCTACGAGCAGTACTTC
v_gene: TRBV15; d_gene: TRBD2; j_gene: TRBJ2-1; abundance: NA; CDR3aa: CATSRDMAGGHEQFF; CDR3nt: TGTGCCACCAGCAGAGATATGGCGGGAGGCCATGAGCAGTTCTTC
v_gene: TRBV5-4; d_gene: NA; j_gene: TRBJ2-1; abundance: NA; CDR3aa: CASSLSPRRYSYNEQFF; CDR3nt: TGTGCCAGCAGCTTGAGTCCCCGCCGTTACTCCTACAATGAGCAGTTCTTC
v_gene: TRBV5-1; d_gene: TRBD2; j_gene: TRBJ2-3; abundance: NA; CDR3aa: CASSLELAGAFGDTQYF; CDR3nt: TGCGCCAGCAGCTTGGAGTTAGCGGGGGCATTCGGAGATACGCAGTATTTT
v_gene: TRBV6-2/TRBV6-3; d_gene: TRBD2; j_gene: TRBJ2-1; abundance: NA; CDR3aa: CASSYSKLAGFNEQFF; CDR3nt: TGTGCCAGCAGTTACTCGAAGCTAGCGGGATTTAATGAGCAGTTCTTC
v_gene: TRBV6-2/TRBV6-3; d_gene: TRBD2; j_gene: TRBJ2-1; abundance: NA; CDR3aa: CASSYLAGVGEQFF; CDR3nt: TGTGCCAGCAGTTATCTAGCGGGAGTGGGTGAGCAGTTCTTC
v_gene: TRBV6-6; d_gene: TRBD2; j_gene: TRBJ2-7; abundance: once; CDR3aa: CASRRRTSAALISYEQYF; CDR3nt: TGTGCCAGCAGACGACGGACTAGCGCAGCCCTTATTTCCTACGAGCAGTACTTC
v_gene: TRBV7-9; d_gene: NA; j_gene: TRBJ2-1; abundance: NA; CDR3aa: CASSFRLSPGPLHGNEQFF; CDR3nt: TGTGCCAGCAGCTTTAGACTTTCTCCGGGACCCCTACATGGCAATGAGCAGTTCTTC
v_gene: TRBV10-3; d_gene: NA; j_gene: TRBJ1-2; abundance: NA; CDR3aa: CAISEVTDYGYTF; CDR3nt: TGTGCCATCAGTGAGGTAACGGACTATGGCTACACCTTC
v_gene: TRBV6-5; d_gene: TRBD1; j_gene: TRBJ1-5; abundance: NA; CDR3aa: CASSYSTRGLQPQHF; CDR3nt: TGTGCCAGCAGTTACTCGACCAGGGGGCTACAGCCCCAGCATTTT
v_gene: TRBV5-1; d_gene: NA; j_gene: TRBJ1-1; abundance: NA; CDR3aa: CASSLSPGYTEAFF; CDR3nt: TGCGCCAGCAGCTTGTCACCAGGTTACACTGAAGCTTTCTTT
v_gene: TRBV2; d_gene: NA; j_gene: TRBJ2-7; abundance: NA; CDR3aa: CASSERPTLREQYF; CDR3nt: TGTGCCAGCAGTGAGAGACCCACGCTACGGGAGCAGTACTTC
v_gene: TRBV6-6; d_gene: TRBD1; j_gene: TRBJ1-6; abundance: NA; CDR3aa: CASSRQGGSPLHF; CDR3nt: TGTGCCAGCAGTAGGCAGGGGGGTTCACCCCTCCACTTT